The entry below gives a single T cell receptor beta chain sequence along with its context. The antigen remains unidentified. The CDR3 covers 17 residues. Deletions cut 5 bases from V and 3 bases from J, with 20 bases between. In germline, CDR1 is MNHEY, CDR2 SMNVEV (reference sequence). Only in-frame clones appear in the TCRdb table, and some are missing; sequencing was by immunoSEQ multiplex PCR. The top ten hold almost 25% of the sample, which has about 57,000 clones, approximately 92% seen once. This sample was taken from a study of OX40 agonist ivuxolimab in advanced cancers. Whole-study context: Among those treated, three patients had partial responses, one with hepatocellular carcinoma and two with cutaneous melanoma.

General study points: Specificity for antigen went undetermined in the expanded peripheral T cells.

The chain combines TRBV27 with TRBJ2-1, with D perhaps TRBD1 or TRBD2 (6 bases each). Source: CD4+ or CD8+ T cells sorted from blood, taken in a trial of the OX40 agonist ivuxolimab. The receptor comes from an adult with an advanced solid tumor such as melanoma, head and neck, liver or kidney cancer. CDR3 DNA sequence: TGTGCCAGCAGTCCCCTTTCGGGGGCCGGGTACTACAATGAGCAGTTCTTC. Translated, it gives CASSPLSGAGYYNEQFF.